The sequence of this T cell receptor beta chain was determined in a study of shared clonotypes between healthy human individuals. Findings of the study overall: Clonotypes shared by all four donors outscored non-shared clonotypes in generation probability. Relative to memory subsets, naive subsets generally showed larger estimated richness.

Points on this clone: Its antigen is unknown.

Sequenced by immunoSEQ multiplex PCR; TCRdb stores in-frame clones only, minus some. The sample lists around 700,000 clones; more than 70% were seen once. The sequenced sample consisted of memory CD4+ T cells sorted from blood. Subset: CD45RA-negative fraction. The receptor comes from a woman in her 30s in good health.

The CDR3 is CAMRVERDRGYEQYF. The CDR3 DNA reads as TGTGCCATGAGAGTTGAGAGGGACAGGGGATACGAGCAGTACTTC. V gene TRBV2 combines with J gene TRBJ2-7, with 10 bases fitting TRBD1. In germline, CDR1 is SNHLY, CDR2 FYNNEI. The CDR3 is 15 amino acids. The junction had 13 bases not matched to a gene; V was cut back by 10 bases and J by 4 bases.